The entry that follows covers one T cell receptor beta chain sequence. Each CDR3 protein gets one entry after TCRdb re-called the 5' RACE reads with MiXCR. The sample gives around 52,000 distinct CDR3 sequences, around 26% of which show up once; approximately 3.3% is in the top ten. Germline V lookup: CDR1 SGHTA, CDR2 FQGNSA. Trimming removed 8 bases from V and 0 bases from J, with 11 bases in between. CDR3 length equals 14 residues. The chain employs TRBV7-2 and TRBJ1-3, with D possibly matching TRBD1 (5 bases). The clonotype was recovered from a female donor with breast cancer. The source material was tumor-infiltrating memory CD4+ T cells sorted from the breast tumor. As to subset: memory CD4+ T cells, CD4+CD45RO+CD25-. CDR3 bases: TGTGCCAGCGATCCGGGGCTCTCTGGAAACACCATATATTTT. Amino acid sequence: CASDPGLSGNTIYF.